This section outlines one T cell receptor beta chain sequence together with its context. What it recognizes is unknown. The data are from a study of T cell responses to AZD1222 COVID-19 vaccine. General study points: Sampling that yielded the repertoires occurred only after the peak T cell response.

The length of the CDR3 is 15 residues. CDR1 MNHEY and CDR2 SMNVEV come from the germline V gene (reference sequence). V lost 3 bases, J lost 5 bases, and 7 bases stayed unmatched. Sequenced by immunoSEQ multiplex PCR; TCRdb stores in-frame clones only, minus some. The table lists about 160,000 clones, 80% to 90% of them singletons, with 6.9% in the top ten. The chain links TRBV27 to TRBJ2-1, with TRBD2 identical over 7 bases. Sequencing used peripheral blood, obtained on day 0 of AZD1222 vaccination. This TCR came from an adult in good health. CDR3 region: CASSFRGRGDNEQFF. Written as DNA, the CDR3 is TGTGCCAGCAGTTTTAGGGGACGGGGGGACAATGAGCAGTTCTTC.